Each of the 24 T cell receptor beta chains below was sequenced from the same sample in a study of CD8+ T cells in alopecia areata. Sequencing used cDNA as its template, made by extracting RNA and reverse transcribing it. Only in-frame clones appear in the TCRdb table, and some are missing; sequencing was by immunoSEQ multiplex PCR. The repertoire holds about 34,000 clones, about 80% seen once, with under 20% in the top ten. Sequencing input: NKG2D-low CD8+ T cells sorted from blood. The receptor set was obtained from a human donor with alopecia areata.

This clone was recorded once. This chain links TRBV5-1 with TRBJ2-7; 9 bases agree with TRBD1. This CDR3 spans 15 amino acids. Germline V gene data show CDR1 as SGHRS and CDR2 as YFSETQ. Trimming at V came to 0 bases and at J to 6 bases, leaving 7 bases not matched to a gene. CDR3 sequence reads: CASSLVGQGYSEQYF. DNA of the CDR3: TGCGCCAGCAGCTTGGTAGGACAGGGGTATTCCGAGCAGTACTTC.

The chain carries TRBV6-5 and TRBJ2-1; D perhaps matches TRBD1 (6 bases). Trimming shortened V by 6 bases and J by 4 bases, and 13 bases separated the two germline ends. In germline, CDR1 is MNHEY, CDR2 SVGAGI. This CDR3 comprises 14 residues. DNA of the CDR3: TGTGCCAGCAGCCCTGGGACACCGTACAATGAGCAGTTCTTC. Its translation: CASSPGTPYNEQFF.

In DNA form, the CDR3 reads TGCAGCGTTTTCTTTATTCTACCGACAGGGAACACTGAAGCTTTCTTT. Its translation: CSVFFILPTGNTEAFF. This chain connects TRBV29-1 to TRBJ1-1; TRBD1 is a possible D gene (6 bases). V lost 5 bases and J 1 base, leaving 20 bases between the germline ends. Germline CDR1 reads SQVTM; CDR2 reads ANQGSEA. This CDR3 region has 16 residues.

V gene TRBV18 combines with J gene TRBJ1-1; no firm D call. V was cut by 3 bases and J by 1 base, with 3 bases left in between. The CDR3 is 12 amino acids. CDR1 KGHSH and CDR2 LQKENI come from the germline V gene. CDR3 nucleotides: TGTGCCAGCTCACCTGAGAACACTGAAGCTTTCTTT. It is translated as CASSPENTEAFF.

The chain recombines TRBV6-4 with TRBJ2-3; the match to TRBD2 covers 7 bases. The V segment lost 5 bases and the J segment 1 base; nucleotides outside the gene matches: 3. The CDR3 spans 14 residues. Germline V gene data show CDR1 as MRHNA and CDR2 as SNTAGT. CDR3 residues: CASSLRGGTDTQYF. In nucleotides, the CDR3 is TGTGCCAGCAGTCTACGGGGGGGCACAGATACGCAGTATTTT.

CDR3 sequence reads: CASSLAGAGTYTDTQYF. Here the CDR3 DNA reads TGCGCCAGCAGCTTGGCCGGGGCGGGAACTTACACAGATACGCAGTATTTT. This rearrangement joins TRBV5-1 to TRBJ2-3; D is possibly TRBD2 (6 bases). V shed 0 bases and J shed 2 bases, with 16 bases lying between them. This CDR3 spans 17 amino acids. Germline V gene data show CDR1 as SGHRS and CDR2 as YFSETQ.

The chain is built from TRBV2 and TRBJ2-1; D is unclear. CDR3 length: 11 residues. CDR1 and CDR2 (germline): SNHLY, FYNNEI. V lost 3 bases to trimming and J lost 5 bases, with 2 bases between them. The CDR3 sequence: CASSDDNEQFF. As DNA, the CDR3 is TGTGCCAGCAGTGACGACAATGAGCAGTTCTTC. Complete variable domain (other parts from reference TRBV2 and TRBJ2-1): EPEVTQTPSHQVTQMGQEVILRCVPISNHLYFYWYRQILGQKVEFLVSFYNNEISEKSEIFDDQFSVERPDGSNFTLKIRSTKLEDSAMYFCASSDDNEQFFGPGTRLTVL.

The chain has TRBV9 and TRBJ1-2; possible D gene TRBD1, 5 bases. The germline V gene encodes CDR1 SGDLS and CDR2 YYNGEE. V shed 2 bases and J shed 4 bases, with 15 bases lying between them. The CDR3 is made up of 15 amino acids. CDR3 sequence (DNA): TGTGCCAGCAGCGTTATCGGGGCGGTGGGCTATGGCTACACCTTC. Protein product: CASSVIGAVGYGYTF.

The chain employs TRBV7-9 and TRBJ2-3; no firm D call. The CDR3 runs 11 residues. Germline V CDR1 and CDR2: SEHNR, FQNEAQ (reference sequence). Between the trimmed V and J ends, which lost 6 bases and 6 bases, there was a span of 7 bases. In DNA, the CDR3 is TGTGCCAGCAGAATCATGGATACGCAGTATTTT. Its translation is CASRIMDTQYF. The entire variable domain, with the rest obtained from reference TRBV7-9 and TRBJ2-3, is as follows: DTGVSQNPRHKITKRGQNVTFRCDPISEHNRLYWYRQTLGQGPEFLTYFQNEAQLEKSRLLSDRFSAERPKGSFSTLEIQRTEQGDSAMYLCASRIMDTQYFGPGTRLTVL.

The genes are TRBV29-1 and TRBJ2-2; maybe TRBD1 (6 bases). V shed 5 bases and J shed 6 bases, with 25 bases lying between them. The CDR3 is made up of 17 amino acids. Per germline, CDR1 SQVTM and CDR2 ANQGSEA. The DNA for the CDR3 is TGCAGCGTTATATTCCCCCTCGGGACACGGAGTCCCGGGGAGCTGTTTTTT. It codes for CSVIFPLGTRSPGELFF.

The V and J genes are TRBV2 and TRBJ2-1, with D possibly being TRBD1 (5 bases). The CDR3 runs 15 residues. The germline CDR1 and CDR2 sequences are SNHLY and FYNNEI. V was clipped by 2 bases and J by 7 bases, with 15 bases between them. Here the CDR3 reads CASSENQETDNEQFF. The CDR3 DNA sequence: TGTGCCAGCAGTGAAAATCAGGAGACAGATAATGAGCAGTTCTTC.

DNA for the CDR3: TGTGCCAGCAGTACTCTAGCGGATACAGATACGCAGTATTTT. As protein: CASSTLADTDTQYF. V is TRBV27 and J is TRBJ2-3, with 7 bases identical to TRBD2. Trimming at V came to 5 bases and at J to 3 bases, leaving 5 bases not matched to a gene. This CDR3 is 14 amino acids long. Germline CDR1 MNHEY, CDR2 SMNVEV (reference sequence).

CDR3 DNA sequence: TGTGCCAGCAGCCATTCCGGGGGTGGCCAAGAGACCCAGTACTTC. It translates to CASSHSGGGQETQYF. The chain links TRBV4-2 to TRBJ2-5; D is perhaps TRBD2 (6 bases). With 3 bases removed from V and 1 base from J, the gap between germline ends came to 12 bases. This CDR3 spans 15 amino acids. In germline, CDR1 is LGHNA, CDR2 YNFKEQ.

This chain connects TRBV4-3 to TRBJ1-2; tentative D call: TRBD1 (5 bases). V lost 0 bases to trimming and J lost 7 bases, with 18 bases between them. This CDR3 contains 16 residues. Germline V gene data show CDR1 as LGHNA and CDR2 as YSLEER. This CDR3 is CASSQDRPPGWGGYTF. CDR3 coding DNA: TGCGCCAGCAGCCAAGATCGTCCTCCAGGGTGGGGTGGCTACACCTTC.

V usage is TRBV27 and J usage is TRBJ2-1; D not resolved. Trimming cost V 3 bases and J 9 bases, with 6 bases left between them. Germline lookup yields CDR1 MNHEY and CDR2 SMNVEV (reference sequence). The CDR3 is 11 amino acids. CDR3 bases: TGTGCCAGCAGTTTCGCTGGTGAGCAGTTCTTC. Translating gives CASSFAGEQFF.

The chain carries TRBV4-2 and TRBJ2-1, with TRBD2 as a possible D gene (6 bases). V was clipped by 3 bases and J by 10 bases, with 16 bases between them. This CDR3 contains 14 residues. CDR1 is LGHNA and CDR2 is YNFKEQ in the germline V gene. The CDR3 here is CASSQGTEVKEQFF. CDR3 coding DNA: TGTGCCAGCAGCCAGGGGACTGAAGTCAAGGAGCAGTTCTTC.

The rearrangement joins TRBV19 to TRBJ2-1; 7 bases align to TRBD2. The germline V gene has CDR1 LNHDA and CDR2 SQIVND (reference sequence). The CDR3 is 15 residues long. V shed 3 bases, J shed 6 bases, and the junction held 8 bases outside the gene matches. CDR3 sequence (DNA): TGTGCCAGTAGTATTTCTCGGGGGGTGGGCAATGAGCAGTTCTTC. This sequence encodes CASSISRGVGNEQFF.

CDR3 in amino acids: CAISDRTGGQETQYF. Here the CDR3 DNA reads TGTGCCATCAGTGACCGTACGGGGGGGCAGGAGACCCAGTACTTC. The chain links TRBV10-3 to TRBJ2-5; 8 nucleotides match TRBD2. This CDR3 comprises 15 residues. After removal of 3 bases from V and 5 bases from J, the junction contained 8 bases not matched to a gene. Germline V gene sequence: CDR1 ENHRY, CDR2 SYGVKD.

This clone was observed a handful of times. The chain joins TRBV16 to TRBJ1-1, with D maybe TRBD1 (6 bases). The CDR3 is 17 amino acids. The V gene lost 2 bases and the J gene lost 2 bases, with 18 bases spanning the gap. Germline assignment: CDR1 KGHSY and CDR2 FQNENV. The CDR3 loop is CASSQIVLRDINTEAFF. CDR3 DNA: TGTGCCAGCAGCCAAATAGTGCTCCGGGACATAAACACTGAAGCTTTCTTT.

This chain links TRBV29-1 with TRBJ2-3; D is possibly TRBD2 (6 bases). CDR3 size: 16 residues. Trimming took 1 base from V and 6 from J, leaving 20 bases between them. Germline assignment: CDR1 SQVTM and CDR2 ANQGSEA. The CDR3 nucleotides read TGCAGCGTTGAAGGATTTGGCGGGGCCCCTAGGGATACGCAGTATTTT. Amino acids: CSVEGFGGAPRDTQYF.

The chain uses TRBV4-1 and TRBJ2-1; TRBD2 matches 10 bases. Germline CDR1 MGHRA, CDR2 YSYEKL. The CDR3 is 18 amino acids. Germline trimming cut 0 bases from V and 8 bases from J; bases unmatched to any gene: 13. The CDR3 bases are TGCGCCAGCAGCCAAGAAGGGTCAGCGGGAGGGCCTGTCTATGAGCAGTTCTTC. It specifies CASSQEGSAGGPVYEQFF.

V gene TRBV6-6 combines with J gene TRBJ1-1; D gene ambiguous. CDR1 and CDR2 from the germline V gene are MNHNY and SVGAGI (reference sequence). Trimming stripped 3 bases from V and 3 bases from J, with 5 bases between. This CDR3 contains 12 residues. The CDR3 protein is CASSYADTEAFF. CDR3 in DNA: TGTGCCAGCAGTTATGCGGACACTGAAGCTTTCTTT.

DNA for the CDR3: TGTGCCAGCAGCCCGGCGGTCGTTGATTCAAACACCGGGGAGCTGTTTTTT. Amino acids: CASSPAVVDSNTGELFF. The rearrangement links TRBV4-2 to TRBJ2-2; D gene unclear. The CDR3 loop spans 17 amino acids. V was clipped by 4 bases and J by 2 bases, with 17 bases between them. Germline assignment: CDR1 LGHNA and CDR2 YNFKEQ.

V usage is TRBV4-3 and J usage is TRBJ2-7; a weak D match, TRBD1 (6 bases). The CDR3 spans 14 residues. Germline CDR1 reads LGHNA; CDR2 reads YSLEER. V lost 4 bases to trimming and J lost 4 bases, with 14 bases between them. Here the CDR3 reads CASSRTGTKYEQYF. The CDR3 DNA follows: TGCGCCAGCAGCCGCACCGGGACAAAATACGAGCAGTACTTC.